The table lists the clone carrying this T cell receptor (beta chain) with a count of one. Its target is not known. Sample-barcoded 5' priming and a J-beta primer mix drove a second PCR of roughly 6 to 12 cycles. TCRdb itself ran the 5' RACE reads through MiXCR, one entry per CDR3 protein. The sample gives 1.5 million or so distinct CDR3 sequences, roughly 40% of which show up once; 7.9% is in the top ten. J lost 4 bases, V lost 5 bases, and 7 bases had no gene match. This CDR3 is built from 15 residues. CDR1 SGHTA and CDR2 FQGNSA come from the germline V gene. Individuals who donated were healthy Caucasians from Russia aged 6 to 90. Total RNA, at least 5.5 micrograms per sample, was extracted from PBMCs. The sample belongs to a study of blood T cells in healthy people across ages. The study's findings and limits: TCR beta diversity tracked closely with naive T cell percentage.

Input material: blood. The origin of this receptor is a young woman in good health. This chain joins TRBV7-2 and TRBJ2-3; TRBD2 matches 9 bases. CDR3 sequence reads: CASSPPGTSPDTQYF. The CDR3 DNA reads TGTGCCAGCAGCCCCCCGGGGACTAGCCCAGATACGCAGTATTTT.